This TCR beta chain comes out of a study of cytotoxic CD8 clonotypes in ibrutinib-treated CLL (dated by TCRdb to about 2021). Some background on the complete study: In this cohort, some 14 patients were treatment-naive and about a dozen were relapsed/refractory, while fewer than 18 had unmutated IGHV. Of the 85 to 95 participants in the trial, roughly 26 had longitudinal samples available. Cryopreserved peripheral blood mononuclear cells were obtained before treatment, at response, and at either sustained remission or disease progression. The response samples were drawn at a median of approximately twelve months into treatment, with a range of about 6 to 36 months. On average, each sample yielded about 250,000 productive templates and about 94,000 productive rearrangements. Responses were partial in around 25 patients and complete in 2; after median roughly 69 months follow-up, around 15 stayed in remission and approximately 12 progressed.

Results and caveats for the whole study, not just this receptor: Sustained-remission and progressing patients did not have matched sampling times, and lymph node repertoires were not examined. Clonality rose at ibrutinib response, remained stable during sustained remission, and dropped back toward baseline at progression. Public clonotypes were rare and either shrank or stayed stable during treatment, and the rise in clonality at ibrutinib response reflected expansion of private clonotypes. Baseline clonality was found to be higher than that of age-matched healthy donors and was strongly correlated with circulating CD8+ T-cell counts.

For TCR beta library preparation, roughly 2 micrograms of genomic DNA was extracted from cryopreserved PBMCs. High-throughput TCR beta sequencing was performed on longitudinal blood samples from CLL patients receiving ibrutinib monotherapy. The patients took part in an open-label, single-center phase 2 trial of ibrutinib monotherapy. The V and J ends are trimmed by 8 bases and 1 base, leaving 11 bases between them. CDR1 and CDR2 (SGHTA, FQGTGA) derive from the germline V gene. Measured from the cysteine to the phenylalanine, the CDR3 is 13 residues long. Just the 39-base CDR3 DNA is kept, in frame starting at base 1. The goal of deep resolution MiSeq sequencing was a depth between 1 in 1 million and 1 in 200,000 T cells, and coverage averaged 10x per clonotype. The immunoSEQ hsTCRB Kit was used to generate TCR beta libraries. The source study handled its data this way. The data were analyzed with ImmunoSEQ Analyzer and ImmunoSEQ Data Assistant, and V, D and J gene assignments followed IMGT definitions. Clonality, with values ranging from 0 to 1, was calculated as one minus the normalized Shannon entropy of productive rearrangement frequencies. Only overrepresented clonotypes making up at least 0.05% of each patient's repertoire were included in the public clonotype analysis. About twelve repertoires from age-matched healthy donors, obtained from immuneACCESS, served as clonality controls. TCRdb took this table from immuneACCESS and kept in-frame rearrangements with V and J called. Such tables lack part of the clones; where checked against another copy, unresolved V genes explain under half of the gap, and the rest is unexplained. The V and J calls and clone size are taken from that table; D and trimming were inferred from the DNA. Within this sample are some 300,000 clones, with 80% of them counted one time only. The leading ten clones occupy roughly 6.3% of the sample.

On this clone itself: The target of this receptor is not known. Base qualities are not recorded, but no much larger clone differs from it by a single base.

This sample comprised PBMCs, obtained before ibrutinib treatment. This clonotype was obtained from a human donor with chronic lymphocytic leukemia. Here the chain combines TRBV7-3 and TRBJ1-1; the D gene lacks a confident call. The nucleotide sequence is TGTGCCAGCGCCACCCTGGGGAACACTGAAGCTTTCTTT. This encodes CASATLGNTEAFF.